This passage covers 20 T cell receptor beta chains from one sample sequenced in a study of blood T cell repertoires in COVID-19. Some clones are missing from TCRdb's copy, which holds only in-frame ones; the method was immunoSEQ multiplex PCR. This sample has about 210,000 clones, with approximately 90% found just once. What was sequenced was peripheral blood. Receptors originate from a man in his sixties or seventies with acute or convalescent COVID-19.

Written as DNA, the CDR3 is TGCAGCGTCGCACGGGACAGGGGAGAGACCCAGTACTTC. Translation: CSVARDRGETQYF. V gene TRBV29-1 combines with J gene TRBJ2-5, with 10 nucleotides matching TRBD1. V gave up 6 bases and J gave up 4 bases; unmatched junction bases: 5. CDR3 length equals 13 residues. CDR1 and CDR2 from the germline V gene are SQVTM and ANQGSEA.

V gene TRBV5-5 combines with J gene TRBJ1-3, with 8 bases fitting TRBD1. The J segment lost 4 bases and the V segment lost 8 bases, leaving 8 bases of the junction unmatched. CDR1 is SGHKS, CDR2 YYEKEE, per germline (reference sequence). The CDR3 loop spans 14 amino acids. The CDR3: CASSPGTGGNTIYF. CDR3 nucleotides: TGTGCCAGTAGTCCCGGGACAGGCGGAAACACCATATATTTT.

V usage is TRBV5-1 and J usage is TRBJ2-6, with D perhaps matching TRBD1 (6 bases). The V and J ends lost 3 bases and 1 base respectively, with 14 bases between them. The CDR3 has 17 amino acids. Germline V CDR1 and CDR2: SGHRS, YFSETQ. DNA of the CDR3: TGCGCCAGCAGCTCCGGGACATCCTCTTCTGGGGCCAACGTCCTGACTTTC. Translated: CASSSGTSSSGANVLTF.

Points on this clone: Different DNA sequences within this sample yield the same CDR3. This chain connects TRBV2 to TRBJ2-7; 12 bases are shared with TRBD2. Germline trimming cut 5 bases from V and 4 bases from J; bases unmatched to any gene: 3. This CDR3 contains 14 residues. The germline V gene has CDR1 SNHLY and CDR2 FYNNEI. The CDR3 DNA sequence: TGTGCCAGCAGTCGACTAGCGGGAGTTTACGAGCAGTACTTC. Its protein is CASSRLAGVYEQYF. Full variable domain (outside the CDR3, taken from reference TRBV2 and TRBJ2-7): EPEVTQTPSHQVTQMGQEVILRCVPISNHLYFYWYRQILGQKVEFLVSFYNNEISEKSEIFDDQFSVERPDGSNFTLKIRSTKLEDSAMYFCASSRLAGVYEQYFGPGTRLTVT.

The chain employs TRBV9 and TRBJ2-1; 10 nucleotides agree with TRBD2. V shed 0 bases, J shed 8 bases, and the junction held 5 bases outside the gene matches. The V gene's germline CDR1 is SGDLS and CDR2 YYNGEE. The CDR3 is 15 amino acids. CDR3 residues: CASSVGAGGQHEQFF. The CDR3 coding sequence is TGTGCCAGCAGCGTAGGAGCGGGAGGGCAGCATGAGCAGTTCTTC.

This clone has only a few counts. The CDR3 loop is CSVAYPGQSTDTQYF. CDR3 in DNA: TGCAGCGTTGCCTATCCGGGACAGAGCACAGATACGCAGTATTTT. The chain is built from TRBV29-1 and TRBJ2-3; 7 bases align to TRBD1. The CDR3 spans 15 residues. J was trimmed by 0 bases and V by 4 bases; bases with no gene match: 7. Germline values: CDR1 SQVTM, CDR2 ANQGSEA.

The gene calls are TRBV9 and TRBJ1-4, with D possibly TRBD1 on 6 matching bases. Germline V gene lookup returns CDR1 SGDLS and CDR2 YYNGEE. The germline V and J ends were trimmed by 4 bases and 2 bases, with 12 bases remaining between them. The CDR3 consists of 15 residues. CDR3 residues: CASSRGQGTNEKLFF. The CDR3 DNA reads as TGTGCCAGCAGCCGCGGCCAGGGGACTAATGAAAAACTGTTTTTT.

This clone was seen more than once but under ten times. V is TRBV7-2 and J is TRBJ2-2; D gene uncertain. Trimming removed 0 bases at V and 3 bases at J, with 14 bases between. Germline values: CDR1 SGHTA, CDR2 FQGNSA. The CDR3 is 17 residues long. In nucleotides, the CDR3 is TGTGCCAGCAGCTTAGCGCCCCTATCGATGTACACCGGGGAGCTGTTTTTT. Translating it yields CASSLAPLSMYTGELFF. The full variable domain, rest sourced from reference TRBV7-2 and TRBJ2-2, is GAGVSQSPSNKVTEKGKDVELRCDPISGHTALYWYRQSLGQGLEFLIYFQGNSAPDKSGLPSDRFSAERTGGSVSTLTIQRTQQEDSAVYLCASSLAPLSMYTGELFFGEGSRLTVL.

The CDR3 DNA reads TGCGCCAGCAGCTTGGTGTCACAGGGGTATAATTCACCCCTCCACTTT. Protein product: CASSLVSQGYNSPLHF. This rearrangement joins TRBV5-1 to TRBJ1-6; 7 bases are a match to TRBD1. The CDR3 covers 16 residues. Germline V lookup: CDR1 SGHRS, CDR2 YFSETQ. Germline trimming cut 0 bases from V and 4 bases from J; bases unmatched to any gene: 4.

The chain combines TRBV7-2 with TRBJ1-5, with D tentatively TRBD1 (6 bases). V was clipped by 3 bases and J by 2 bases, with 11 bases between them. Per the germline V gene, CDR1 is SGHTA and CDR2 is FQGNSA. CDR3 length: 15 amino acids. The CDR3 loop is CASSFGTMGNQPQHF. In DNA form, the CDR3 reads TGTGCCAGCAGCTTCGGGACAATGGGCAATCAGCCCCAGCATTTT.

This clone was observed a few times. V usage is TRBV5-1 and J usage is TRBJ1-1; no clear D gene. CDR3 size: 13 residues. Trimming removed 4 bases from V and 8 bases from J, with 15 bases in between. CDR1 SGHRS and CDR2 YFSETQ come from the germline V gene. The CDR3: CASSPSGKQEAFF. The DNA of the CDR3 is TGCGCCAGCAGCCCGAGCGGGAAACAGGAAGCTTTCTTT.

The CDR3 here is CASGRAGGELFF. CDR3 nucleotide sequence: TGTGCCAGCGGGAGGGCCGGCGGGGAGCTGTTTTTT. V usage is TRBV6-5 and J usage is TRBJ2-2; TRBD2 matches at 7 bases. CDR3 length: 12 residues. Looked up from germline, CDR1 is MNHEY and CDR2 is SVGAGI. J was trimmed by 7 bases and V by 8 bases; bases with no gene match: 4.

The chain uses TRBV7-2 and TRBJ2-7; 12 positions agree with TRBD2. This CDR3 spans 17 amino acids. Germline V CDR1 and CDR2: SGHTA, FQGNSA. With 2 bases clipped from V and 3 bases from J, the junction kept 8 bases outside the gene matches. The CDR3 region is CASSLSGLAGPGYEQYF. CDR3 coding DNA: TGTGCCAGCAGCTTATCGGGACTAGCGGGCCCTGGCTACGAGCAGTACTTC.

The rearrangement links TRBV12-3 or TRBV12-4 to TRBJ2-1, with a tentative D call TRBD1 (6 bases). The CDR3 covers 11 residues. V was shortened by 5 bases and J by 11 bases, with 10 bases between the two germline ends. CDR3 in DNA: TGTGCCAGCAGTGCTACAGGGCAGCAGTTCTTC. Translating it yields CASSATGQQFF.

The gene calls are TRBV18 and TRBJ1-3; D unclear. V was shortened by 3 bases and J by 0 bases, with 9 bases between the two germline ends. Per germline, CDR1 KGHSH and CDR2 LQKENI. This CDR3 spans 15 amino acids. DNA for the CDR3: TGTGCCAGCTCACCGCGGAGTATCTCTGGAAACACCATATATTTT. Translated, it gives CASSPRSISGNTIYF.

This chain joins TRBV19 and TRBJ2-1; weak D call: TRBD2 (5 bases). Looked up from germline, CDR1 is LNHDA and CDR2 is SQIVND (reference sequence). The CDR3 runs to 11 residues. DNA for the CDR3: TGTGCTTCCCGGGACTACAATGAGCAGTTCTTC. It specifies CASRDYNEQFF.

A word on this clone: Other DNA sequences in this specimen translate into the identical CDR3. J is TRBJ2-3 and V is TRBV7-6; 8 bases map to TRBD1. Trimming cost V 5 bases and J 3 bases; bases outside gene matches: 7. CDR1 and CDR2 from the germline V gene are SGHVS and FNYEAQ. This CDR3 comprises 15 residues. Here the CDR3 DNA reads TGTGCCAGCAGCCCGAGACAGGGGATTACAGATACGCAGTATTTT. This codes for CASSPRQGITDTQYF.

V and J are TRBV12-3 or TRBV12-4 and TRBJ2-7; 11 bases are a match to TRBD2. This CDR3 is 13 amino acids long. CDR3 nucleotide sequence: TGTGCCAGCAGACTGGGGACTAGCGGAAGGGAAAAGGTC. Encoded protein: CASRLGTSGREKV.

The chain links TRBV9 to TRBJ1-5, with D maybe TRBD1 (6 bases). The CDR3 contains 15 residues. Germline V gene sequence: CDR1 SGDLS, CDR2 YYNGEE. Trimming removed 3 bases from V and 7 bases from J, with 17 bases in between. The CDR3 DNA reads TGTGCCAGCAGCGCACAGGGTTTTTTAGGGCAGCCCCAGCATTTT. Protein: CASSAQGFLGQPQHF.

The rearrangement uses TRBV28 and TRBJ2-7, with 10 bases identical to TRBD1. The V gene end was trimmed by 5 bases and the J gene end by 6 bases; junction bases not matched to a gene: 7. In germline, CDR1 is MDHEN, CDR2 SYDVKM. The CDR3 runs to 14 residues. CDR3 in DNA: TGTGCCAGCAGTACGAGGACAGGGGGAGCCGAGCAGTACTTC. Residues: CASSTRTGGAEQYF. Supplemented by reference TRBV28 and TRBJ2-7, the full variable domain reads DVKVTQSSRYLVKRTGEKVFLECVQDMDHENMFWYRQDPGLGLRLIYFSYDVKMKEKGDIPEGYSVSREKKERFSLILESASTNQTSMYLCASSTRTGGAEQYFGPGTRLTVT.